This TCR beta chain was observed in a study of T cell responses to AZD1222 COVID-19 vaccine. TCRdb keeps only in-frame clones here, not all; method: immunoSEQ multiplex PCR. Of around 99,000 clones detected, about 92% appear once; the ten largest clones hold about 13%. The sequencing used peripheral blood, collected on day 0 of AZD1222 vaccination. This clonotype was obtained from an adult in good health.

The CDR3 bases are TGTGCCAGCAGCTTATGGCAGGGGATGACAGATACGCAGTATTTT. Amino acid sequence: CASSLWQGMTDTQYF. The chain carries TRBV5-8 and TRBJ2-3, with D possibly matching TRBD1 (6 bases). The CDR3 covers 15 residues. Trimming left V 2 bases short and J 3 bases short, with 13 bases between. CDR1 is SGHTS and CDR2 is YDEGEE in the germline V gene.